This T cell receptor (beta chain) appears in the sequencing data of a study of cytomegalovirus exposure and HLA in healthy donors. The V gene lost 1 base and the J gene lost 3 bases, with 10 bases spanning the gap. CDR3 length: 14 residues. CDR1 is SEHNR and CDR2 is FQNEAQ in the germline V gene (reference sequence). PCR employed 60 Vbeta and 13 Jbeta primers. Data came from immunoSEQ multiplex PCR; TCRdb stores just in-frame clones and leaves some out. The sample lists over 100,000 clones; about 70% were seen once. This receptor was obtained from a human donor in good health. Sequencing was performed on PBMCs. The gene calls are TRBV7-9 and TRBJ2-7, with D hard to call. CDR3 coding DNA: TGTGCCAGCAGCTTAGGAGGCTATCGCTACGAGCAGTACTTC. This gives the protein CASSLGGYRYEQYF. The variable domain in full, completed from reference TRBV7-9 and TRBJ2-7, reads DTGVSQNPRHKITKRGQNVTFRCDPISEHNRLYWYRQTLGQGPEFLTYFQNEAQLEKSRLLSDRFSAERPKGSFSTLEIQRTEQGDSAMYLCASSLGGYRYEQYFGPGTRLTVT.